A selection of T cell receptor beta chains follows, all from one sample in a study of blood T cell repertoires in COVID-19. Clones were sequenced by immunoSEQ multiplex PCR, and TCRdb holds only the in-frame ones, with some missing. The sample lists around 40,000 clones; roughly nine tenths were seen once. Sequencing input: peripheral blood. These receptors all stem from a man between 45 and 60 years old with active COVID-19. The CDR3 runs from the conserved cysteine through the conserved F or W. The D gene is left open where the match is weak. Size is omitted from some rows. Given values are once, few, many or a class for expanded clones.

TRBJ1-2 | TRBV28 | TRBD1 | 14 | few | TGTGCCAGCAGTTTAGTACAGGGGACCTATGGCTACACCTTC | CASSLVQGTYGYTF
TRBJ2-5 | TRBV4-2 | - | 13 | - | TGTGCCAGCAGCCGGACTGAGGGAGAGACCCAGTACTTC | CASSRTEGETQYF
TRBJ1-1 | TRBV7-9 | TRBD1 | 18 | - | TGTGCCAGCAGCTCGGGGCCCGGACAGGGACCCATGAACACTGAAGCTTTCTTT | CASSSGPGQGPMNTEAFF
TRBJ2-5 | TRBV5-4 | - | 14 | - | TGTGCCTACCTACAGGGGAGGTTGGAGGAGACCCAGTACTTC | CAYLQGRLEETQYF
TRBJ2-1 | TRBV5-1 | TRBD2 | 16 | once | TGCGCCAGCAGCTTGGAACTAGCGGGAGCCTACAATGAGCAGTTCTTC | CASSLELAGAYNEQFF
TRBJ2-1 | TRBV6-1 | TRBD1 | 15 | - | TGTGCCAGCAGTGACCCGGGACAGGGGGTTGTTGAGCAGTTCTTC | CASSDPGQGVVEQFF
TRBJ2-1 | TRBV18 | TRBD2 | 16 | - | TGTGCCAGCTCACTAAGACTAGCGGGGGCCTACAATGAGCAGTTCTTC | CASSLRLAGAYNEQFF
TRBJ2-7 | TRBV2 | - | 12 | - | TGTGCCAGCAGTGAATGGCGGGGTCGGCAGTACTTC | CASSEWRGRQYF
TRBJ2-1 | TRBV4-3 | - | 15 | - | TGCGCCAGCAGCCAAGGACTAGGCCGGAGGAATGAGCAGTTCTTC | CASSQGLGRRNEQFF
TRBJ1-2 | TRBV24-1 | - | 14 | - | TGTGCCACCAGTGATTTCGGGGCTAACTATGGCTACACCTTC | CATSDFGANYGYTF
TRBJ2-5 | TRBV5-8 | - | 13 | - | TGTGCCAGCAGCTTGGTCGGCCAAGAGACCCAGTACTTC | CASSLVGQETQYF
TRBJ2-7 | TRBV6-5 | TRBD1 | 16 | once | TGTGCCAGCAGTTTCTCCCCCGGGGACAGACCTTACGAGCAGTACTTC | CASSFSPGDRPYEQYF
TRBJ1-1 | TRBV4-1 | - | 14 | - | TGCGCCAGCAGCCACGGACACCCAAGTAACGAAGCTTTCTTT | CASSHGHPSNEAFF
TRBJ2-7 | TRBV7-9 | TRBD2 | 16 | - | TGTGCCAGCAGCAACGCGGGGGGCGGCGCCTTCTACGAGCAGTACTTC | CASSNAGGGAFYEQYF
TRBJ1-6 | TRBV6-2/TRBV6-3 | - | 16 | - | TGTGCCAGCAGTCGGTCCGGCCTGGGCGCGGGTTCACCCCTCCACTTT | CASSRSGLGAGSPLHF
TRBJ2-7 | TRBV28 | - | 15 | - | TGTGCCAGCAGTTTAGGTGCAGGGAGGTCCTACGAGCAGTACTTC | CASSLGAGRSYEQYF
TRBJ2-7 | TRBV7-3 | TRBD1 | 12 | - | TGTGCCAGCAGCCAGGGACAGGGCGAGCAGTACTTC | CASSQGQGEQYF
TRBJ1-2 | TRBV19 | - | 14 | - | TGTGCCAGTAGTAAGGGGTGGGAAAGCTATGGCTACACCTTC | CASSKGWESYGYTF
TRBJ2-2 | TRBV4-3 | - | 16 | - | TGCGCCAGCAGCCAAGGGGCCGGTCTTAGAGCCGGGGAGCTGTTTTTT | CASSQGAGLRAGELFF
TRBJ1-6 | TRBV4-2 | - | 14 | - | TGTGCCAGCAGCCAGGGGCGACAGGCCTCACCCCTCCACTTT | CASSQGRQASPLHF
TRBJ1-4 | TRBV3-1/TRBV3-2 | - | 15 | - | TGTGCCAGCAGCCTAACAGGGTCTCGAGGGGAAAAACTGTTTTTT | CASSLTGSRGEKLFF
TRBJ2-7 | TRBV28 | - | 13 | - | TGTGCCAGCAGTGTAGAAGGCGGATACGAGCAGTACTTC | CASSVEGGYEQYF
TRBJ2-7 | TRBV7-9 | TRBD2 | 13 | - | TGTGCCAGCAGCGTCGGGGGGGAATCCGAAAAGTACTTC | CASSVGGESEKYF
TRBJ2-7 | TRBV3-1/TRBV3-2 | - | 12 | - | TGTGCCAGCAGCCAAGTTGCTAGGGAGCAGTACTTC | CASSQVAREQYF
TRBJ2-1 | TRBV4-3 | TRBD2 | 14 | - | TGCGCCAGCAGCCAAAGACTAGCACCGGGAGAGCAGTTCTTC | CASSQRLAPGEQFF
TRBJ2-2 | TRBV6-5 | - | 15 | - | TGTGCCAGCAGCGCGGGGACAGCGAACACCGGGGAGCTGTTTTTT | CASSAGTANTGELFF
TRBJ1-2 | TRBV28 | - | 17 | - | TGTGCCAGCGCCACGAACCGGGGAAAAAGGCCGACTCTAGGCTACACCTTC | CASATNRGKRPTLGYTF
TRBJ1-2 | TRBV4-3 | TRBD1 | 17 | - | TGCGCCAGCAGCCAAGATTTTCGGGACAGCATCATCTATGGCTACACCTTC | CASSQDFRDSIIYGYTF
TRBJ1-1 | TRBV19 | TRBD1 | 15 | - | TGTGCCAGTAGTGCTGGGGACAGCCTGAACACTGAAGCTTTCTTT | CASSAGDSLNTEAFF
TRBJ2-2 | TRBV30 | TRBD2 | 17 | - | TGTGCCTGGAGTGTCGAGGGGCTAGCGGGATCGGGCGGGGAGCTGTTTTTT | CAWSVEGLAGSGGELFF
TRBJ1-1 | TRBV30 | TRBD1 | 14 | - | TGTGCCTGGAGCCCAGGGGGCCTCAACACTGAAGCTTTCTTT | CAWSPGGLNTEAFF
TRBJ1-5 | TRBV6-4 | TRBD1 | 15 | few | TGTGCCAGCAGTCCGGACAGGGGGATTGGTCAGCCCCAGCATTTT | CASSPDRGIGQPQHF
TRBJ2-7 | TRBV6-1 | - | 15 | - | TGTGCCAGCAGTGAAAAACCAGAGGGCTCCTACGAGCAGTACTTC | CASSEKPEGSYEQYF
TRBJ1-1 | TRBV7-2 | - | 12 | - | TGTGCCAGCAGCTTAGGGCTCCCTGAAGCTTTCTTT | CASSLGLPEAFF
TRBJ1-1 | TRBV5-1 | - | 13 | - | TGCGCCAGCTCCGAACAGGGGAACACTGAAGCTTTCTTT | CASSEQGNTEAFF
TRBJ2-3 | TRBV9 | TRBD2 | 16 | - | TGTGCCAGCAGCGCAAAGCGGGAGGGCGGCACAGATACGCAGTATTTT | CASSAKREGGTDTQYF
TRBJ2-7 | TRBV2 | TRBD1 | 16 | - | TGTGCCAGCAGTGAAGCGGGGGGACAGGCCTCCTACGAGCAGTACTTC | CASSEAGGQASYEQYF
TRBJ2-7 | TRBV6-6 | - | 13 | - | TGTGCCAGCAGTCGCCTTACGGGGAGCGAGCAGTACTTC | CASSRLTGSEQYF
TRBJ2-1 | TRBV27 | TRBD2 | 16 | - | TGTGCCAGCAGTTTAGGACTAGCGGGAATTTACAATGAGCAGTTCTTC | CASSLGLAGIYNEQFF
TRBJ2-3 | TRBV18 | TRBD2 | 17 | - | TGTGCCAGCTCACCAAAGGCTAGCGGTCCTAGCACAGATACGCAGTATTTT | CASSPKASGPSTDTQYF
TRBJ2-1 | TRBV4-3 | TRBD1 | 15 | - | TGCGCCAGCAGCTCCCGGGACAGGGGAACGAATGAGCAGTTCTTC | CASSSRDRGTNEQFF
TRBJ2-1 | TRBV19 | - | 18 | - | TGTGCCAGTAGTATAGATCATCCAGGGCTTATGTCCTACAATGAGCAGTTCTTC | CASSIDHPGLMSYNEQFF
TRBJ2-3 | TRBV7-6 | TRBD1 | 15 | - | TGTGCCAGCAGCCCCCGGACAGGGATTACAGATACGCAGTATTTT | CASSPRTGITDTQYF
TRBJ1-1 | TRBV14 | TRBD1 | 17 | - | TGTGCCAGCAGCCATTCCGGGACAGTCAAAATGAACACTGAAGCTTTCTTT | CASSHSGTVKMNTEAFF
TRBJ2-1 | TRBV7-9 | TRBD2 | 17 | - | TGTGCCAGCAGCACCTCTAGCGGGAGCTCCACTTACAATGAGCAGTTCTTC | CASSTSSGSSTYNEQFF
TRBJ1-4 | TRBV15 | - | 16 | - | TGTGCCACCAGCAGAGATCGGGGAGAGGGTCCTATCGAACTGTTTTTT | CATSRDRGEGPIELFF
TRBJ2-1 | TRBV6-2/TRBV6-3 | - | 12 | - | TGTGCCAGCAGTTACTATCGAAGCGAGCAGTTCTTC | CASSYYRSEQFF
TRBJ2-3 | TRBV5-1 | - | 15 | - | TGCGCCAGCAGCTTGGAAACAGGCCTAACAGATACGCAGTATTTT | CASSLETGLTDTQYF
TRBJ1-5 | TRBV7-8 | TRBD1 | 15 | - | TGTGCCAGCAGCCCAGGGACAGGGGTGCGCCAGCCCCAGCATTTT | CASSPGTGVRQPQHF
TRBJ2-3 | TRBV10-3 | TRBD2 | 16 | - | TGTGCCATCAGTCCGGGACTAGCGGGAGAGGCAGATACGCAGTATTTT | CAISPGLAGEADTQYF
TRBJ2-5 | TRBV4-1 | - | 14 | - | TGCGCCAGCAGCCCCCAAGGACTCCTCGAGACCCAGTACTTC | CASSPQGLLETQYF
TRBJ2-2 | TRBV19 | TRBD1 | 16 | - | TGTGCCAGTAGACGATCCGGGACAGCGAACACCGGGGAGCTGTTTTTT | CASRRSGTANTGELFF